The sequence of this T cell receptor (beta chain) was determined in a study of cytomegalovirus exposure and HLA in healthy donors. Study conclusions and caveats: Among donors in an Asian-associated ancestry cluster, a later analysis reportedly found fewer N-insertions than the roughly 700-donor mean.

This clone showed up just once. No antigen is known for it. Germline CDR1 and CDR2: SEHNR and FQNEAQ (reference sequence). V lost 5 bases and J 2 bases, leaving 19 bases between the germline ends. There are 18 residues in the CDR3. Vbeta (60) and Jbeta (13) primers were used in the PCR. Libraries were prepared by immunoSEQ multiplex PCR; TCRdb keeps only in-frame clonotypes and omits some of them. The table lists 150,000 to 200,000 clones, roughly 68% of them singletons. The receptor's source is a woman aged 25 to 39 in good health and CMV-seronegative. The sample comprised PBMCs. V gene TRBV7-9 combines with J gene TRBJ2-6; possibly TRBD2 for D (6 bases). The CDR3 reads CASSRPQGLSPGANVLTF. DNA for the CDR3: TGTGCCAGCAGCCGCCCCCAGGGACTCTCCCCTGGGGCCAACGTCCTGACTTTC. Full variable domain (remainder filled in from reference TRBV7-9 and TRBJ2-6): DTGVSQNPRHKITKRGQNVTFRCDPISEHNRLYWYRQTLGQGPEFLTYFQNEAQLEKSRLLSDRFSAERPKGSFSTLEIQRTEQGDSAMYLCASSRPQGLSPGANVLTFGAGSRLTVL.